This T cell receptor (beta chain) derives from a study of T cells in Graves' hyperthyroidism and ophthalmopathy. The wider study: Peripheral blood was drawn at first diagnosis, prior to all treatment.

With regard to this clonotype: Its antigen remains unknown.

Germline values: CDR1 SGHTA, CDR2 FQGTGA. V was pared by 5 bases and J by 0 bases, with 9 bases between. The CDR3 sequence is 14 residues long. Whole-study results and caveats: Most clonotypes expanded in the thyroid (above 0.001) were also present in blood. Progression to ophthalmopathy was predicted a median of roughly 6.5 months early.

Amplification targeted TCR beta CDR3 regions from RNA transcripts. Using the HTBI primer set, a first-round RT-PCR was run on the TCR CDR3. Via MiXCR, TCRdb re-called the multiplex PCR reads, giving one row per CDR3 protein. The sample lists around 620,000 distinct CDR3 sequences, 15% to 20% occurring once. The clonotype was recovered from a young woman with Graves' hyperthyroidism. The sequencing sample was made of blood. The V gene is TRBV7-3, the J gene TRBJ2-3; no firm D call. The CDR3 DNA sequence: TGTGCCAGCAGCAAAAGTCTAAGCACAGATACGCAGTATTTT. Translated, it gives CASSKSLSTDTQYF. Combining the CDR3 with reference TRBV7-3 and TRBJ2-3 gives the whole variable domain GAGVSQTPSNKVTEKGKYVELRCDPISGHTALYWYRQSLGQGPEFLIYFQGTGAADDSGLPNDRFFAVRPEGSVSTLKIQRTERGDSAVYLCASSKSLSTDTQYFGPGTRLTVL.